This T cell receptor beta chain was captured in a study of T cells in Graves' hyperthyroidism and ophthalmopathy. This clonotype came up many times. Authors of the study amplified TCR beta CDR3 regions from RNA transcripts. In the first-round RT-PCR of the TCR CDR3, the HTBI primer set was used. TCRdb reprocessed the multiplex PCR reads via MiXCR and lists one record per CDR3 protein. The sample carries around 400,000 distinct CDR3 sequences, approximately 14% recorded once. Exclusion criteria comprised uncontrolled infection, other autoimmune disease, pregnancy or lactation. Germline V lookup: CDR1 SNHLY, CDR2 FYNNEI. Losses at the gene ends were 4 bases for V and 0 bases for J; bases not matched to a gene: 3. This CDR3 spans 14 amino acids.

The rearrangement uses TRBV2 and TRBJ2-7, with 7 nucleotides matching TRBD2. The sample consisted of blood. The TCR sequence derives from a woman in her fifties or sixties with Graves' ophthalmopathy. The chain's CDR3 is CASSVGGSSYEQYF. The CDR3 DNA sequence: TGTGCCAGCAGTGTCGGGGGGAGCTCCTACGAGCAGTACTTC. The variable domain in full, completed from reference TRBV2 and TRBJ2-7, reads EPEVTQTPSHQVTQMGQEVILRCVPISNHLYFYWYRQILGQKVEFLVSFYNNEISEKSEIFDDQFSVERPDGSNFTLKIRSTKLEDSAMYFCASSVGGSSYEQYFGPGTRLTVT.